These 30 T cell receptor beta chains came from one sample sequenced in a study of blood T cell repertoires in COVID-19. The data were produced by immunoSEQ multiplex PCR, yet TCRdb's version contains in-frame clones alone and is incomplete. The sample shows 200,000 to 250,000 clones, roughly four fifths of them seen only once. The sample comprised peripheral blood. These TCRs come from a woman between 18 and 30 years old with acute or convalescent COVID-19.

V is TRBV4-3 and J is TRBJ1-1; no reliable D call. CDR1 is LGHNA, CDR2 YSLEER, per germline. V lost 0 bases and J lost 1, with 15 bases in between. The CDR3 covers 17 residues. The CDR3 reads CASSQDRAGAGNTEAFF. CDR3 bases: TGCGCCAGCAGCCAAGATCGGGCGGGAGCAGGGAACACTGAAGCTTTCTTT.

The chain couples TRBV2 to TRBJ2-7, with 13 positions matching TRBD2. V was clipped by 6 bases and J by 0 bases; unmatched bases: 5. Germline V gives CDR1 SNHLY, CDR2 FYNNEI. The CDR3 is made up of 16 amino acids. CDR3 DNA: TGTGCCAGCAGGCCACTAGCGGGAGGGAGCTCCTACGAGCAGTACTTC. Residues: CASRPLAGGSSYEQYF.

The gene calls are TRBV6-4 and TRBJ2-3; 10 bases line up with TRBD1. The CDR3 is 16 amino acids. V lost 0 bases, J lost 4 bases, and 4 bases stayed unmatched. In germline, CDR1 is MRHNA, CDR2 SNTAGT. CDR3 loop: CASSDSGDRGADTQYF. The CDR3 DNA reads as TGTGCCAGCAGTGACTCTGGGGACAGGGGTGCAGATACGCAGTATTTT.

The genes are TRBV19 and TRBJ1-1; possibly TRBD1 for D (6 bases). V dropped 7 bases and J dropped 0 bases, with 18 bases sitting between them. The length of the CDR3 is 16 residues. CDR1 is LNHDA, CDR2 SQIVND, per germline (reference sequence). CDR3 bases: TGTGCCAGTACCCCTCTACAGGGTCTCATGAACACTGAAGCTTTCTTT. Protein sequence: CASTPLQGLMNTEAFF.

This sequence joins TRBV19 and TRBJ1-1; TRBD1 is a possible D gene (6 bases). The CDR3 consists of 16 residues. Germline CDR1 is LNHDA and CDR2 is SQIVND (reference sequence). V lost 8 bases and J 0 bases, leaving 19 bases between the germline ends. The CDR3, as DNA: TGTGCCAGTTACGAGGGGGGGCCGAGAATGAACACTGAAGCTTTCTTT. This translates into CASYEGGPRMNTEAFF.

The V gene is TRBV27, the J gene TRBJ1-2, with D unclear. Germline V CDR1 and CDR2: MNHEY, SMNVEV (reference sequence). This CDR3 contains 13 residues. Trimming took off 8 bases at V and 4 bases at J, with 14 bases between the two ends. The CDR3 reads CASSYGPFYGYTF. CDR3 in DNA: TGTGCCAGCTCGTATGGGCCCTTCTATGGCTACACCTTC.

This clone has just one count. The chain links TRBV27 to TRBJ2-1; 11 nucleotides line up with TRBD2. The germline V gene encodes CDR1 MNHEY and CDR2 SMNVEV (reference sequence). V shed 8 bases, J shed 6 bases, and the junction held 9 bases outside the gene matches. CDR3 length: 15 amino acids. DNA of the CDR3: TGTGCCAGCGCCATACGTCTAGCGGGAGGCAATGAGCAGTTCTTC. Amino acids: CASAIRLAGGNEQFF.

The sample holds a few counts of this clone. This chain uses TRBV6-1 with TRBJ2-6, with a possible D match to TRBD1 (6 bases). Germline values: CDR1 MNHNS, CDR2 SASEGT. V was cut by 4 bases and J by 1 base, with 11 bases left in between. The CDR3 is 16 residues long. CDR3 sequence reads: CASSATTGSGANVLTF. In DNA form, the CDR3 reads TGTGCCAGCAGTGCGACGACAGGATCTGGGGCCAACGTCCTGACTTTC.

This chain joins TRBV27 and TRBJ2-2; D gene uncertain. This CDR3 has 13 residues. Germline V gene data show CDR1 as MNHEY and CDR2 as SMNVEV (reference sequence). The V gene lost 7 bases and the J gene lost 2 bases, with 8 bases spanning the gap. The CDR3, as DNA: TGTGCCAGCACTAGGTTAAACACCGGGGAGCTGTTTTTT. It is translated as CASTRLNTGELFF.

This clone showed up just once. The chain employs TRBV9 and TRBJ1-5; TRBD1 aligns across 7 bases. This CDR3 has 18 residues. The J segment lost 2 bases and the V segment lost 4 bases, leaving 15 bases of the junction unmatched. Germline CDR1 is SGDLS and CDR2 is YYNGEE. This CDR3 reads CASSPGGYGRAGNQPQHF. The DNA of the CDR3 is TGTGCCAGCAGCCCAGGGGGTTATGGCAGGGCCGGCAATCAGCCCCAGCATTTT.

The genes are TRBV29-1 and TRBJ2-2; no reliable D call. The CDR3 spans 13 residues. The V end was cut by 4 bases, the J end by 6 bases, with 12 bases between. Germline V lookup: CDR1 SQVTM, CDR2 ANQGSEA. Here the CDR3 reads CSVAGGPPGELFF. For the CDR3, the DNA is TGCAGCGTTGCCGGTGGTCCCCCCGGGGAGCTGTTTTTT.

The V and J genes are TRBV13 and TRBJ2-3; 13 bases map to TRBD2. Germline trimming cut 5 bases from V and 2 bases from J; bases unmatched to any gene: 13. Germline V gene lookup returns CDR1 PRHDT and CDR2 FYEKMQ (reference sequence). This CDR3 has 19 amino acids. CDR3 in amino acids: CASSRPGLAGNTPTDTQYF. CDR3 DNA: TGTGCCAGCAGCCGACCGGGACTAGCGGGGAACACCCCCACAGATACGCAGTATTTT.

V is TRBV7-8 and J is TRBJ2-2, with D unclear. The CDR3 loop spans 15 amino acids. Looked up from germline, CDR1 is SGHVS and CDR2 is FQNEAQ. The V end lost 2 bases, the J end lost 2 bases, and 9 bases lay between the germline ends. CDR3 protein: CASSLRPSNTGELFF. CDR3 sequence (DNA): TGTGCCAGCAGCTTACGTCCGTCCAACACCGGGGAGCTGTTTTTT.

The table lists this clone with a few counts. The chain is built from TRBV7-2 and TRBJ1-4; D call uncertain. The CDR3 loop spans 15 amino acids. The germline V and J ends were trimmed by 2 bases and 0 bases, with 7 bases remaining between them. Germline V CDR1 and CDR2: SGHTA, FQGNSA. The CDR3 DNA reads TGTGCCAGCAGCTTACGCAGGTCAACTAATGAAAAACTGTTTTTT. Translated, it gives CASSLRRSTNEKLFF.

The chain carries TRBV4-3 and TRBJ1-2, with D perhaps TRBD1 (5 bases). The CDR3 runs to 15 residues. The germline gives CDR1 LGHNA, CDR2 YSLEER. Trimming pared 2 bases from V and 7 bases from J, leaving 17 bases between. CDR3 sequence (DNA): TGCGCCAGCAGCCAAAGACAGAGAACGTCTCCTGGCTACACCTTC. Translation gives CASSQRQRTSPGYTF.

The rearrangement uses TRBV28 and TRBJ2-1; D perhaps matches TRBD2 (6 bases). CDR3 length equals 13 residues. Looked up from germline, CDR1 is MDHEN and CDR2 is SYDVKM. Trimming took off 5 bases at V and 10 bases at J, with 15 bases between the two ends. CDR3 sequence reads: CASSPSAAGEQFF. The CDR3 DNA follows: TGTGCCAGCAGTCCTAGCGCCGCGGGCGAGCAGTTCTTC.

This clone occurred a few times. The V gene is TRBV11-2, the J gene TRBJ2-2, with a possible D match to TRBD1 (5 bases). This CDR3 region has 15 residues. V was cut by 1 base and J by 7 bases, with 13 bases left in between. Germline assignment: CDR1 SGHAT and CDR2 FQNNGV. Here the CDR3 DNA reads TGTGCCAGCAGCTTAGGCAGGGCACGTGGCGGGGAGCTGTTTTTT. This sequence encodes CASSLGRARGGELFF.

This clone was found a few times. The rearrangement links TRBV6-5 to TRBJ2-3; 12 bases are shared with TRBD2. The CDR3 sequence is 15 residues long. The germline V gene encodes CDR1 MNHEY and CDR2 SVGAGI. With V trimmed by 5 bases and J by 7 bases, 7 bases remained unmatched. CDR3 loop: CASSPTSGRLYTQYF. The CDR3 nucleotides are TGTGCCAGCAGTCCTACTAGCGGGAGGTTGTATACGCAGTATTTT.

The genes are TRBV4-3 and TRBJ2-7; D may be TRBD1 (5 bases). The ends were cut back, 2 bases at V and 4 bases at J, with 12 bases in the middle. This CDR3 has 14 amino acids. CDR1 and CDR2 from the germline V gene are LGHNA and YSLEER. CDR3 DNA sequence: TGCGCCAGCAGCCAAATCACAGGTGATTACGAGCAGTACTTC. Translation: CASSQITGDYEQYF.

The rearrangement joins TRBV16 to TRBJ2-7; tentative D call: TRBD2 (5 bases). CDR3 size: 17 residues. Germline loops: CDR1 KGHSY, CDR2 FQNENV. The ends were cut back, 2 bases at V and 0 bases at J, with 17 bases in the middle. The CDR3 DNA reads TGTGCCAGCAGCCAAAACCCGGGATTCATGAGCTCCTACGAGCAGTACTTC. Amino acids: CASSQNPGFMSSYEQYF.

The rearrangement uses TRBV6-5 and TRBJ1-3; possibly TRBD1 for D (6 bases). The germline gives CDR1 MNHEY, CDR2 SVGAGI. Between the trimmed V and J ends, which lost 2 bases and 0 bases, there was a span of 8 bases. The CDR3 has 15 amino acids. CDR3 DNA: TGTGCCAGCAGTTACATGGGGGCCTCTGGAAACACCATATATTTT. Protein product: CASSYMGASGNTIYF.

This chain uses TRBV7-2 with TRBJ2-7, with 11 bases that match TRBD2. The CDR3 has 15 residues. V was pared by 3 bases and J by 5 bases, with 6 bases of the junction left unmatched. Germline V gene sequence: CDR1 SGHTA, CDR2 FQGNSA. The CDR3 region is CASSFPTSGTDEQYF. The CDR3 DNA reads as TGTGCCAGCAGCTTTCCGACTAGCGGGACAGACGAGCAGTACTTC.

This chain links TRBV13 with TRBJ1-1; TRBD1 aligns across 7 bases. The germline CDR1 and CDR2 sequences are PRHDT and FYEKMQ (reference sequence). The CDR3 covers 15 residues. The V gene end was trimmed by 5 bases and the J gene end by 0 bases; junction bases not matched to a gene: 6. The CDR3 loop reads CASSPRDRMNTEAFF. The CDR3 DNA is TGTGCCAGCAGCCCCCGGGACAGAATGAACACTGAAGCTTTCTTT.

V usage is TRBV13 and J usage is TRBJ2-5; TRBD1 agrees at 7 bases. The germline CDR1 and CDR2 sequences are PRHDT and FYEKMQ (reference sequence). J gave up 2 bases and V 4 bases, and 4 bases lay outside the gene matches. There are 14 residues in the CDR3. CDR3 sequence (DNA): TGTGCCAGCAGCTCGGGACAGCAACAAGAGACCCAGTACTTC. Amino acids: CASSSGQQQETQYF.

J is TRBJ2-2 and V is TRBV30; perhaps TRBD2 as D (6 bases). The CDR3 loop spans 11 amino acids. The V end lost 1 base, the J end lost 14 bases, and 11 bases lay between the germline ends. Germline loops: CDR1 GTSNPN, CDR2 SVGIG (reference sequence). CDR3 DNA: TGTGCCTGGAGTGGGGAGGTTGACCTGTTTTTT. Its translation is CAWSGEVDLFF.

This clone showed up just once. The V and J genes are TRBV7-2 and TRBJ2-1; a weak D match, TRBD2 (6 bases). The CDR3 runs 14 residues. Between the trimmed V and J ends, which lost 1 base and 8 bases, there was a span of 12 bases. Germline-derived CDR1 and CDR2 are SGHTA and FQGNSA. CDR3 nucleotides: TGTGCCAGCAGCTTAGGGGCGGGGACGCATGAGCAGTTCTTC. Translation: CASSLGAGTHEQFF.

This clone was counted between two and nine times. The chain is built from TRBV6-5 and TRBJ2-7; 7 bases map to TRBD2. This CDR3 spans 15 amino acids. In germline, CDR1 is MNHEY, CDR2 SVGAGI. V shed 8 bases, J shed 2 bases, and the junction held 12 bases outside the gene matches. The CDR3 coding sequence is TGTGCCAGCTTCCCCGGGACTACCAGGGCCTACGAGCAGTACTTC. Protein: CASFPGTTRAYEQYF.

This clone was recorded once. This chain joins TRBV13 and TRBJ1-5; D not resolved. CDR1 and CDR2 from the germline V gene are PRHDT and FYEKMQ (reference sequence). V was pared by 1 base and J by 2 bases, with 3 bases between. The CDR3 is 13 amino acids. The CDR3 region has the DNA TGTGCCAGCAGCTTAGCCGGCAATCAGCCCCAGCATTTT. It encodes CASSLAGNQPQHF. The entire variable domain, with the rest obtained from reference TRBV13 and TRBJ1-5, is as follows: AAGVIQSPRHLIKEKRETATLKCYPIPRHDTVYWYQQGPGQDPQFLISFYEKMQSDKGSIPDRFSAQQFSDYHSELNMSSLELGDSALYFCASSLAGNQPQHFGDGTRLSIL.

This chain joins TRBV5-4 and TRBJ1-1, with no clear D. V was cut by 3 bases and J by 1 base, with 10 bases left in between. Germline V gives CDR1 SGHNT, CDR2 YYREEE (reference sequence). The CDR3 sequence is 14 residues long. The CDR3 protein is CASSWRRENTEAFF. The CDR3 DNA reads as TGTGCCAGCAGCTGGAGGCGTGAGAACACTGAAGCTTTCTTT. Supplemented by reference TRBV5-4 and TRBJ1-1, the full variable domain reads ETGVTQSPTHLIKTRGQQVTLRCSSQSGHNTVSWYQQALGQGPQFIFQYYREEENGRGNFPPRFSGLQFPNYSSELNVNALELDDSALYLCASSWRRENTEAFFGQGTRLTVV.

This clone is medium-sized (0.01 to 0.1%) within its sample. The chain combines TRBV6-4 with TRBJ1-2; 8 bases match TRBD1. The CDR3 sequence is 15 residues long. V lost 5 bases, J lost 4 bases, and 9 bases stayed unmatched. Germline-derived CDR1 and CDR2 are MRHNA and SNTAGT. CDR3 in DNA: TGTGCCAGCAGTCAGACTGGACAGGGCCTCTATGGCTACACCTTC. It is translated as CASSQTGQGLYGYTF.